This TCR beta chain was documented in a study of T-cell reconstitution after alpha-beta-depleted transplantation in children. Whole-study findings and limits: Several hundred expanded graft clones reportedly supplied alpha-beta T cells about two months after transplant. Some patients owed their high day-60 TCRbeta diversity to surviving recipient T cells and thymic progenitors.

A library of TCRbeta sequences, prepared with unique molecular identifiers, was generated. TCRdb independently ran MiXCR on the PCR reads; one entry per CDR3 protein. This table holds roughly 74,000 distinct CDR3 sequences, roughly 20% found once. Between the trimmed V and J ends, which lost 2 bases and 1 base, there was a span of 10 bases. CDR1 and CDR2 (germline): KGHSH, LQKENI. CDR3 length: 15 amino acids. This clonotype was counted between two and nine times. No antigen is known for it. This specimen consisted of PBMCs, mostly from graft donor cells, obtained 360 days after TCRalphabeta/CD19-depleted stem cell transplant. This sequence originates from a male patient aged 2-15 years who had a stem cell transplant for acute lymphoblastic leukemia, so the T cells may come from the graft donor. The chain has TRBV18 and TRBJ2-3, with D possibly matching TRBD2 (5 bases). The CDR3 DNA is TGTGCCAGCTCACCAGGAGGTATACGCACAGATACGCAGTATTTT. This codes for CASSPGGIRTDTQYF.